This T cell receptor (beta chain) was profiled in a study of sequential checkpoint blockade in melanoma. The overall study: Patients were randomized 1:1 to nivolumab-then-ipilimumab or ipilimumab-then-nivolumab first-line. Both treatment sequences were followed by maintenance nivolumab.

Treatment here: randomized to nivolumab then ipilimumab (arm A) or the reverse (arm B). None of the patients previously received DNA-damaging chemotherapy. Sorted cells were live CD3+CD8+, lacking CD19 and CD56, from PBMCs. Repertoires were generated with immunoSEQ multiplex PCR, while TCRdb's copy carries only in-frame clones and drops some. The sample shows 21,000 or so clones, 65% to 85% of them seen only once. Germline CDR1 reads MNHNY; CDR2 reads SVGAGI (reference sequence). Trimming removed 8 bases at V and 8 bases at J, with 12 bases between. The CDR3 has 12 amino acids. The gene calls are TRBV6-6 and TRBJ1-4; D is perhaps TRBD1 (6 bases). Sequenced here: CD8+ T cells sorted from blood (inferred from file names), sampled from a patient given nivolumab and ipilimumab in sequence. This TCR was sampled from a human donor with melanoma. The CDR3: CASWDIGEKLFF. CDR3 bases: TGTGCCAGCTGGGACATTGGGGAAAAACTGTTTTTT.